The clone carrying this T cell receptor (beta chain) was seen repeatedly, ten times or more. Its antigen is currently unknown. The CDR3 contains 15 residues. Trimming took 3 bases from V and 2 from J, leaving 10 bases between them. CDR1 is KGHDR and CDR2 is SFDVKD in the germline V gene. RNA transcripts served as the template for amplifying TCR beta CDR3 regions. An initial round of RT-PCR targeting the TCR CDR3 relied on the HTBI primer set. MiXCR was run by TCRdb on the multiplex PCR reads, yielding one entry per CDR3 protein. The table lists 300,000 to 400,000 distinct CDR3 sequences, roughly 13% of them singletons. These data come from a study of T cells in Graves' hyperthyroidism and ophthalmopathy. Study details: At the time of initial diagnosis and before any treatment, peripheral blood was collected.

Overall study findings and caveats: Ophthalmopathy stood apart from stable hyperthyroidism in a 13 V-J model.

Criteria for exclusion of patients were uncontrolled infection, other autoimmune disease, pregnancy or lactation. Clinical symptoms, serum thyroxine and TRAb, thyroid ultrasound and orbital computed tomography were used for the diagnoses. The chain combines TRBV24-1 with TRBJ2-1; perhaps TRBD1 as D (5 bases). The source material was blood. This sequence was found in a woman aged 18-29 years with Graves' hyperthyroidism. The CDR3 DNA follows: TGTGCCACCAGTGATAACAGGAGACCCTACAATGAGCAGTTCTTC. Protein sequence: CATSDNRRPYNEQFF.